This passage covers 8 T cell receptor beta chains from one sample sequenced in a study of cytomegalovirus exposure and HLA in healthy donors. Primers: 60 Vbeta forward and 13 Jbeta reverse. The repertoire was sequenced with immunoSEQ multiplex PCR; TCRdb's copy has only in-frame clones and lacks some. This sample yields fewer than 150,000 clones, of which approximately 80% are seen a single time; around 4.9% belongs to the top ten. The sequenced sample was PBMCs. The receptors derive from a male donor in good health and CMV-seronegative.

This clone was found once. This chain connects TRBV6-6 to TRBJ1-5; D possibly corresponds to TRBD1 (5 bases). CDR3 length: 14 residues. Germline V gene data show CDR1 as MNHNY and CDR2 as SVGAGI (reference sequence). Deletions cut 0 bases from V and 7 bases from J, with 10 bases between. The CDR3 sequence: CASSYSGGVQPQHF. The CDR3 region has the DNA TGTGCCAGCAGTTACTCGGGAGGGGTACAGCCCCAGCATTTT.

This clone was detected only a few times. The chain has TRBV5-1 and TRBJ2-5, with 7 bases aligning to TRBD1. This CDR3 is built from 15 residues. CDR1 is SGHRS, CDR2 YFSETQ, per germline. J lost 5 bases, V lost 0 bases, and 7 bases had no gene match. The CDR3 DNA reads as TGCGCCAGCAGCTTGGGAGGGGGCAGAGGGGAGACCCAGTACTTC. It yields the protein CASSLGGGRGETQYF. The entire variable domain, with the rest obtained from reference TRBV5-1 and TRBJ2-5, is as follows: KAGVTQTPRYLIKTRGQQVTLSCSPISGHRSVSWYQQTPGQGLQFLFEYFSETQRNKGNFPGRFSGRQFSNSRSEMNVSTLELGDSALYLCASSLGGGRGETQYFGPGTRLLVL.

This rearrangement joins TRBV7-3 to TRBJ2-1; TRBD1 matches at 9 bases. CDR1 is SGHTA and CDR2 is FQGTGA in the germline V gene. CDR3 size: 16 residues. V lost 5 bases to trimming and J lost 0 bases; unmatched junction nucleotides: 5. The chain's CDR3 is CASSPLGQGSYNEQFF. For the CDR3, the DNA is TGTGCCAGCAGCCCCTTGGGACAGGGCTCCTACAATGAGCAGTTCTTC.

The chain employs TRBV5-1 and TRBJ1-1; no reliable D call. Trimming cost V 0 bases and J 5 bases, with 11 bases left between them. There are 14 residues in the CDR3. Germline assignment: CDR1 SGHRS and CDR2 YFSETQ. The CDR3 sequence: CASSLGGPRTEAFF. Written as DNA, the CDR3 is TGCGCCAGCAGCTTGGGAGGGCCGCGGACTGAAGCTTTCTTT.

The gene calls are TRBV4-2 and TRBJ1-6; 8 nucleotides align to TRBD1. Germline CDR1 and CDR2: LGHNA and YNFKEQ. The CDR3 length is 16 residues. V gave up 0 bases and J gave up 8 bases; unmatched junction bases: 6. In nucleotides, the CDR3 is TGTGCCAGCAGCCAAGATTCCCCAGGGGGCTATTCACCCCTCCACTTT. The encoded protein is CASSQDSPGGYSPLHF.

In its sample, this clone was seen once. The chain uses TRBV9 and TRBJ1-3, with TRBD1 as a possible D gene (5 bases). Trimming took 4 bases from V and 0 from J, leaving 14 bases between them. There are 16 residues in the CDR3. Germline V CDR1 and CDR2: SGDLS, YYNGEE. CDR3 DNA: TGTGCCAGCAGCCCAAGACAGACCTACTCTGGAAACACCATATATTTT. Residues: CASSPRQTYSGNTIYF.

The chain joins TRBV5-1 to TRBJ2-1, with D perhaps matching TRBD1 (6 bases). The CDR3 has 19 residues. The germline CDR1 and CDR2 sequences are SGHRS and YFSETQ. Trimming cost V 1 base and J 7 bases, with 27 bases left between them. The CDR3 spells CASSLPPGAAPTLVNEQFF. The CDR3, as DNA: TGCGCCAGCAGCTTGCCCCCAGGGGCCGCTCCCACCTTAGTTAATGAGCAGTTCTTC.

CDR3 nucleotide sequence: TGTGCCAGCAGGGCCGAAGTTGGGCGCGAGCAGTACTTC. Its protein is CASRAEVGREQYF. The chain combines TRBV6-4 with TRBJ2-7; D remains ambiguous. Trimming removed 6 bases from V and 6 bases from J, with 15 bases in between. Germline lookup yields CDR1 MRHNA and CDR2 SNTAGT. This CDR3 has 13 amino acids.